This T cell receptor beta chain was documented in a study of post-analysis software for immune sequencing data. General observations from the study: People with multiple sclerosis had a significantly lower normalized Chao1 diversity than controls did.

Unique molecular identifiers were carried by the TCR beta cDNA libraries. TCRdb re-derived calls from the PCR reads in MiXCR, one entry per CDR3 protein. The sample consists of 150,000 to 200,000 distinct CDR3 sequences, around 34% of them appearing once. As for this clonotype: Its antigen is currently unknown. This may be a read error: a much more frequent sequence differs by one nucleotide.

The specimen was blood, collected after autologous hematopoietic stem cell transplantation. This TCR was sampled from a girl aged 5-17 years with multiple sclerosis.

Here the CDR3 DNA reads TGTGCCGCCAGTGATTCGCTAGCGGGAGTAAGAGAGGAGCAGTTCTTC. Its translation is CAASDSLAGVREEQFF. The rearrangement uses TRBV24-1 and TRBJ2-1; 10 bases fit TRBD2. Germline V gives CDR1 KGHDR, CDR2 SFDVKD. The CDR3 sequence is 16 residues long.